A selection of T cell receptor beta chains follows, all from one sample in a study of early stage breast cancer tumors. Data came from immunoSEQ multiplex PCR; TCRdb stores just in-frame clones and leaves some out. The top ten clones hold more than 1.1% of a sample with 40,000 to 60,000 clones, 83% of them seen once. Material: blood. The receptors come from a person between 50 and 60 years old with breast cancer. CDR3s include the opening cysteine and the closing phenylalanine or tryptophan. D genes are given only for firm matches. Size is omitted from some rows. Given values are once, few, many or a class for expanded clones.

v_gene,d_gene,j_gene,abundance,CDR3nt,CDR3aa
TRBV28,.,TRBJ1-1,.,TGTGCCAGCAGTTCCTCGGGTCCGTTTGAAGCTTTCTTT,CASSSSGPFEAFF
TRBV18,TRBD1,TRBJ2-7,.,TGTGCCAGCTCACCAGGGACAGTATCGTCCTACGAGCAGTACTTC,CASSPGTVSSYEQYF
TRBV4-3,.,TRBJ1-4,.,TGCGCCAGCAGCCAAGAGGGCAGGGGAAGGGGGAATGCGGGTGAAAAACTGTTTTTT,CASSQEGRGRGNAGEKLFF
TRBV14,.,TRBJ1-2,.,TGTGCCAGCAGCCTATTGGGGGCAAGCTATGGCTACACCTTC,CASSLLGASYGYTF
TRBV7-9,TRBD1,TRBJ1-5,.,TGTGCCAGCAGCGTAGGTGCGGGACAGGGATCCCCATGGCCCCAGCATTTT,CASSVGAGQGSPWPQHF
TRBV7-2,.,TRBJ2-5,.,TGTGCCAGCAGCTTTAGGGCTCAGGGGACCCAGTACTTC,CASSFRAQGTQYF
TRBV7-3,.,TRBJ2-2,.,TGTGCCAGCAGCTTGAGGGGCACCGGGGAGCTGTTTTTT,CASSLRGTGELFF
TRBV4-1,.,TRBJ2-4,.,TGCGCCAGCAGCCAAGATCGGGGGACACATCGCGAAAACATTCAGTACTTC,CASSQDRGTHRENIQYF
TRBV5-8,.,TRBJ2-7,once,TGTGCCAGCAGCTTGGTCAGGGTTGACGAGCAGTACTTC,CASSLVRVDEQYF
TRBV7-9,.,TRBJ1-5,.,TGTGCCAGCAGCCTCTCGCTACCCCCGCTGGGTGATCAGCCCCAGCATTTT,CASSLSLPPLGDQPQHF
TRBV19,.,TRBJ2-5,once,TGTGCCAGTAGTATAGGACCCAGGGGGCTAGGCGGGAGAGAGACCCAGTACTTC,CASSIGPRGLGGRETQYF
TRBV5-1,.,TRBJ1-1,.,TGCGCCAGCAGCTTGAGGGTGAGCACTGAAGCTTTCTTT,CASSLRVSTEAFF
TRBV19,.,TRBJ1-4,.,TGTGCCAGTAGTATAGTAGCGGGAACTAATGAAAAACTGTTTTTT,CASSIVAGTNEKLFF
TRBV5-5,TRBD1,TRBJ1-2,.,TGTGCCAGCAGCGAACAGGGGGCGGGAGGCTACACCTTC,CASSEQGAGGYTF
TRBV28,TRBD2,TRBJ2-1,.,TGTGCCAGCTTTATTGCGGGGGGGTATGAGCAGTTCTTC,CASFIAGGYEQFF
TRBV5-6,TRBD1,TRBJ2-5,few,TGTGCCAGCAGCTTACGGACAGGGGGCAGGTGGGAGACCCAGTACTTC,CASSLRTGGRWETQYF
TRBV7-2,.,TRBJ2-7,.,TGTGCCAGCCGCCGGGCCGGGGGCGATGAGCAGTACTTC,CASRRAGGDEQYF
TRBV5-1,.,TRBJ1-2,.,TGCGCCAGCAGTGGGCAGGGAGCCTATGGCTACACCTTC,CASSGQGAYGYTF
TRBV5-6,.,TRBJ2-3,.,TGTGCCAGCAGGAAAGACTTTTCCCCCACAGATACGCAGTATTTT,CASRKDFSPTDTQYF
TRBV5-6,.,TRBJ1-5,few,TGTGCCAGCAGCATGGGTGCGGGGGCGAGCAATCAGCCCCAGCATTTT,CASSMGAGASNQPQHF
TRBV2,TRBD1,TRBJ1-1,.,TGTGCCAGCAGTCGGGACAGGCCTCCCATGAACACTGAAGCTTTCTTT,CASSRDRPPMNTEAFF
TRBV2,TRBD2,TRBJ2-1,.,TGTGCCAGCAGTGCCCACGGACTAGCGGGAAGAGAGCAGTTCTTC,CASSAHGLAGREQFF
TRBV10-3,TRBD2,TRBJ2-5,.,TGTGCCATCAGTGGCAGCCCGGCAAAACTAGCGAATAAGTACCAAGAGACCCAGTACTTC,CAISGSPAKLANKYQETQYF
TRBV10-3,TRBD2,TRBJ2-5,.,TGTGCCATCAGTGCCCAATCCGGACTAGCGGGGGGGATCCAAGAGACCCAGTACTTC,CAISAQSGLAGGIQETQYF
TRBV5-6,TRBD1,TRBJ2-2,once,TGTGCCAGCAGCTTAACAGGGGCTAACGGGGAGCTGTTTTTT,CASSLTGANGELFF
TRBV5-1,TRBD2,TRBJ2-5,.,TGCGCCAGCAGCCTACTAGCGGGGGGTGTACAAGAGACCCAGTACTTC,CASSLLAGGVQETQYF
TRBV7-2,.,TRBJ1-5,.,TGTGCCAGCAGCTTAGTAGCAGCTAGCAATCAGCCCCAGCATTTT,CASSLVAASNQPQHF
TRBV5-4,.,TRBJ2-3,.,TGTGCCAGCAGCCTTCCTAGCACAGATACGCAGTATTTT,CASSLPSTDTQYF
TRBV7-2,TRBD2,TRBJ2-1,.,TGTGCCAGCAGCTTAGAACCCAGCGGGGGGAAGGAGCAGTTCTTC,CASSLEPSGGKEQFF
TRBV27,.,TRBJ1-1,.,TGTGCCAGCAGTACTACAGTGAACACTGAAGCTTTCTTT,CASSTTVNTEAFF
TRBV5-6,.,TRBJ2-3,.,TGTGCCAGCAGCTTCGGACTCTTCTTCACAGATACGCAGTATTTT,CASSFGLFFTDTQYF
TRBV7-9,TRBD1,TRBJ2-1,.,TGTGCCAGCAGCTTAGCGGGGACAGGCCACAATGAGCAGTTCTTC,CASSLAGTGHNEQFF
TRBV5-1,.,TRBJ2-7,.,TGCGCCAGCAGCTCTGGACTGCCTCAAGGCGAGCAGTACTTC,CASSSGLPQGEQYF
TRBV10-3,.,TRBJ2-2,.,TGTGCCATCAGTGAGTGGAAAGCCGGGGAGCTGTTTTTT,CAISEWKAGELFF
TRBV9,.,TRBJ1-2,.,TGTGCCAGCAGCGTAGGGGAAGAGAACTATGGCTACACCTTC,CASSVGEENYGYTF
TRBV4-3,TRBD1,TRBJ1-5,once,TGCGCCAGCAGCCAAGATCATACAGGGGGACGCAATCAGCCCCAGCATTTT,CASSQDHTGGRNQPQHF
TRBV7-3,.,TRBJ2-1,.,TGTGCCAGCAGCTTAACGCGAGCGGTCTTCTACAATGAGCAGTTCTTC,CASSLTRAVFYNEQFF
TRBV7-3,TRBD1,TRBJ2-2,.,TGTGCCAGCAGCTCAGCCCCCCAGGGGGCGGCTGCCGGGGAGCTGTTTTTT,CASSSAPQGAAAGELFF
TRBV5-8,TRBD1,TRBJ1-1,.,TGTGCCAGCAGCCTTACAGGGGTCGACACTGAAGCTTTCTTT,CASSLTGVDTEAFF
TRBV9,.,TRBJ1-3,.,TGTGCCAGCAGCGCACAGAGCTCTGGAAACACCATATATTTT,CASSAQSSGNTIYF
TRBV19,.,TRBJ2-2,.,TGTGCCAGTAGTTCCCAAAACACCGGGGAGCTGTTTTTT,CASSSQNTGELFF
TRBV5-6,.,TRBJ2-7,.,TGTGCCAGCAGCGCCCCGACTGGAACCTACGAGCAGTACTTC,CASSAPTGTYEQYF
TRBV5-1,.,TRBJ2-2,once,TGCGCCAGCAGCTCCCCCCCCCTCAACACCGGGGAGCTGTTTTTT,CASSSPPLNTGELFF
TRBV19,.,TRBJ1-5,.,TGTGCCGCGCGGGGGTTTAGCAATCAGCCCCAGCATTTT,CAARGFSNQPQHF
TRBV30,.,TRBJ2-7,.,TGTGCCTGGAGTGTTGGTTATTTAGAGCAGTACTTC,CAWSVGYLEQYF
TRBV11-3,.,TRBJ2-7,.,TGTCCGAACACTCTGTCCTACGAGCAGTACTTC,CPNTLSYEQYF
TRBV5-1,TRBD2,TRBJ2-7,.,TGCGCCAGCAGCATCCTAGCGGGAGGGTACGAGCAGTACTTC,CASSILAGGYEQYF
TRBV5-1,TRBD2,TRBJ2-7,.,TGCGCCAGCAGCCAGAGCGGGAGCGAGCAGTACTTC,CASSQSGSEQYF
TRBV7-3,.,TRBJ2-3,.,TGTGCCAGCAGCCCTAGTAACTCAGATACGCAGTATTTT,CASSPSNSDTQYF
TRBV15,TRBD1,TRBJ2-5,.,TGTGCCACCAGGGTGACAGGGGAAGAGACCCAGTACTTC,CATRVTGEETQYF
TRBV29-1,TRBD1,TRBJ2-3,.,TGCAGCGAGAGGACAGGGGGATCAGATACGCAGTATTTT,CSERTGGSDTQYF
TRBV10-2,.,TRBJ2-5,.,TGCGCCAGCAGTGAGGGGAAGACCCAGTACTTC,CASSEGKTQYF
TRBV19,TRBD1,TRBJ1-2,.,TGTGCCACGCAGGGGGCAGGGGATATCTATGGCTACACCTTC,CATQGAGDIYGYTF
TRBV6-1,TRBD1,TRBJ1-4,.,TGTGCCAGCGCGGACAGGACGGCTAATGAAAAACTGTTTTTT,CASADRTANEKLFF
TRBV7-2,.,TRBJ2-1,.,TGTGCCAGCAGCTTAGCGAGCCAGAATGAGCAGTTCTTC,CASSLASQNEQFF
TRBV4-2,.,TRBJ2-7,.,TGTGCCAGCAGCCAAGAAGAAGTTGGCCCCTACGAGCAGTACTTC,CASSQEEVGPYEQYF
TRBV28,TRBD1,TRBJ2-7,.,TGTGCCACGGGACAGGGACTCCCTCAGCAGTACTTC,CATGQGLPQQYF
TRBV5-1,TRBD1,TRBJ1-6,few,TGCGCCAGCAGCAGGCAGGGGGGTTCACCCCTCCACTTT,CASSRQGGSPLHF
TRBV7-2,TRBD1,TRBJ2-5,.,TGTGCCAGCAGCTTAGGGGACAGGGGGGCCCAGACCCAGTACTTC,CASSLGDRGAQTQYF
TRBV6-5,.,TRBJ1-2,once,TGTGCCAGCAGCTACGGGTCAGGGGCCGGCTTCTATGGCTACACCTTC,CASSYGSGAGFYGYTF